Listed below are T cell receptor beta chains from one sample, sequenced in a study of chemoradiotherapy in HPV16-positive cancers. Sequencing was performed with immunoSEQ multiplex PCR; in TCRdb, only in-frame clones are kept and a portion is missing. The sample records about 5,100 clones, around 75% being singletons. The source was tumor tissue, collected from a patient who underwent chemoradiotherapy. The receptors derive from a human donor with HPV-associated anogenital cancer. The CDR3 runs from the conserved cysteine through the conserved F or W. A D gene is named only where the DNA matches it firmly. Clone size is stated in some rows and not others, as once, few, many or a class when expanded.

J | V | D | size | DNA | CDR3
TRBJ2-1 | TRBV25-1 | . | . | TGTGCCAGCAGTGATGAGGGTGAGCAGTTCTTC | CASSDEGEQFF
TRBJ2-3 | TRBV2 | . | few | TGTGCCAGCAGTGAATGGGGTAGATTCACAGATACGCAGTATTTT | CASSEWGRFTDTQYF
TRBJ2-5 | TRBV5-6 | TRBD1 | . | TGTGCCAGCAGCTCTCCGGGACAGGGGGAGACCCAGTACTTC | CASSSPGQGETQYF
TRBJ2-1 | TRBV4-2 | TRBD1 | . | TGTGCCAGCAGCCAAGTGACCCGGGACAGGGGCAATGAGCAGTTCTTC | CASSQVTRDRGNEQFF
TRBJ2-1 | TRBV5-1 | TRBD2 | . | TGCGCCAGCAGCTTGGGACTAGCGTCGAACAATGAGCAGTTCTTC | CASSLGLASNNEQFF
TRBJ1-6 | TRBV6-5 | . | . | TGTGCCAGCAGTTTTAGAAATTCACCCCTCCACTTT | CASSFRNSPLHF
TRBJ2-7 | TRBV28 | TRBD1 | . | TGTGCCAGCCAGAAACAGGGGGCACGCGGATGGCAGTACTTC | CASQKQGARGWQYF
TRBJ2-3 | TRBV5-1 | . | once | TGCGCCAGCAGCCGAAGGTCCACTAGCACAGATACGCAGTATTTT | CASSRRSTSTDTQYF
TRBJ2-3 | TRBV10-3 | TRBD2 | . | TGTGCCATCAGCCCCCAGGGAGGGGGCACAGATACGCAGTATTTT | CAISPQGGGTDTQYF
TRBJ2-5 | TRBV7-2 | TRBD2 | . | TGTGCCAGCAGCTCATGGCCTAGCGGGGGTAAAGAGACCCAGTACTTC | CASSSWPSGGKETQYF
TRBJ1-5 | TRBV6-5 | . | few | TGTGCCAGCCAACGGTCCCCGGGTCAGCCCCAGCATTTT | CASQRSPGQPQHF
TRBJ2-7 | TRBV20-1 | . | . | TGCAGTGCTAGAACAACTTACGAGCAGTACTTC | CSARTTYEQYF
TRBJ1-2 | TRBV5-1 | . | few | TGCGCCAGCAGCCCTGGTGGCCAAGTCTCCAACTACACCTTC | CASSPGGQVSNYTF
TRBJ2-7 | TRBV14 | . | . | TGTGCCAGCAGCCAAGAAATTGGGTCCTACGAGCAGTACTTC | CASSQEIGSYEQYF
TRBJ1-2 | TRBV13 | . | . | TGTGCCAGCAGCCCCCTGGGTTCCGACCATACTTATGGCTACACCTTC | CASSPLGSDHTYGYTF
TRBJ1-2 | TRBV28 | TRBD1 | . | TGTGCCAGCAGTTTGATGGACAGGCACTATGGCTACACCTTC | CASSLMDRHYGYTF
TRBJ2-1 | TRBV28 | . | . | TGTGCCAGCAGATCCGGGACCATCTACAATGAGCAGTTCTTC | CASRSGTIYNEQFF
TRBJ2-7 | TRBV7-9 | . | . | TGTGCCAGCAGCCGGCTGGGCTACGAGCAGTACTTC | CASSRLGYEQYF
TRBJ1-1 | TRBV6-6 | TRBD1 | few | TGTGCCAGCAGTTATCCCCACAGGGGGTTGGGCACTGAAGCTTTCTTT | CASSYPHRGLGTEAFF
TRBJ1-2 | TRBV4-3 | TRBD1 | . | TGCGCCAGCAGCCGGACAACAGGGGGCGATTATGGCTACACCTTC | CASSRTTGGDYGYTF
TRBJ2-2 | TRBV6-1 | TRBD2 | . | TGTGCCAGCAGTGGACTAGCGGACACCGGGGAGCTGTTTTTT | CASSGLADTGELFF
TRBJ1-1 | TRBV30 | . | . | TGTGCCTGTTTCCGGTCGAACACTGAAGCTTTCTTT | CACFRSNTEAFF
TRBJ2-1 | TRBV7-6 | . | . | TGTGCCAGCAGCCCAGGGGATGAGCAGTTCTTC | CASSPGDEQFF
TRBJ2-7 | TRBV27 | TRBD2 | . | TGTGCCAGCAGGACGATTAGGGGGACTAGCGGGAGCGAGCAGTACTTC | CASRTIRGTSGSEQYF
TRBJ2-7 | TRBV27 | TRBD1 | . | TGTGCCAGCAGCACGTACACCGGGACAGGGAAAAACGAGCAGTACTTC | CASSTYTGTGKNEQYF
TRBJ1-2 | TRBV27 | TRBD1 | . | TGTGCCAGCACCTATGCCGACAGGGTAGGTTATGGCTACACCTTC | CASTYADRVGYGYTF
TRBJ2-5 | TRBV18 | TRBD2 | . | TGTGCCAGCTCTCAAAAGACTAGCGGCGAAGGAGAGACCCAGTACTTC | CASSQKTSGEGETQYF
TRBJ1-2 | TRBV7-8 | . | . | TGTGCCAGCAGCTTAGAAGGGTATGGCTACACCTTC | CASSLEGYGYTF
TRBJ2-1 | TRBV2 | . | . | TGTGCCAGCAGGGGCGGTCTCGCTACCAATGAGCAGTTCTTC | CASRGGLATNEQFF
TRBJ1-6 | TRBV7-2 | . | few | TGTGCCAGCAGCTTCTGGGTCGGCCCTAATTCACCCCTCCACTTT | CASSFWVGPNSPLHF
TRBJ2-6 | TRBV5-4 | . | . | TGTGCCACCTCGTCGGGACACCACTCTGGGGCCAACGTCCTGACTTTC | CATSSGHHSGANVLTF
TRBJ1-5 | TRBV4-1 | . | once | TGCGCCAGCAGCCAAGATACAGGTCAGCCCCAGCATTTT | CASSQDTGQPQHF
TRBJ1-1 | TRBV7-2 | . | . | TGTGCCACCGGGGTTGCTCCGAACACTGAAGCTTTCTTT | CATGVAPNTEAFF
TRBJ2-1 | TRBV6-1 | TRBD1 | once | TGTGCCAGCAGAGTACAGGGGCCCCCCTACAATGAGCAGTTCTTC | CASRVQGPPYNEQFF
TRBJ2-3 | TRBV19 | TRBD2 | few | TGTGCCAGTAGTTCGGGGACTAGCGGGAGCGCAGATACGCAGTATTTT | CASSSGTSGSADTQYF
TRBJ2-1 | TRBV5-5 | TRBD1 | . | TGTGCCAGCAGCTTGGACAGGGGGAATATCTACAATGAGCAGTTCTTC | CASSLDRGNIYNEQFF
TRBJ2-1 | TRBV30 | TRBD2 | . | TGTGCCTGGAGCGAAAGGACTAGCGGGAGTCAAAAGTTCTTC | CAWSERTSGSQKFF
TRBJ1-4 | TRBV5-1 | . | . | TGCGCCAGCAGCTTGCAGGGTGGTGATGAAAAACTGTTTTTT | CASSLQGGDEKLFF
TRBJ1-2 | TRBV2 | . | . | TGTGCCAGCAGTGGGAATGGCTACACCTTC | CASSGNGYTF
TRBJ1-4 | TRBV5-6 | TRBD1 | . | TGTGCCAGCAGCTTGGTTTCGGGACAGGGCAATGAAAAACTGTTTTTT | CASSLVSGQGNEKLFF
TRBJ1-1 | TRBV9 | . | once | TGTGCCAGCAGCGTCCGGACAGACATGAACACTGAAGCTTTCTTT | CASSVRTDMNTEAFF
TRBJ1-5 | TRBV30 | . | few | TGTGCCTGGAGTGTACTTGGCAGCTTCAATCAGCCCCAGCATTTT | CAWSVLGSFNQPQHF
TRBJ2-7 | TRBV19 | TRBD1 | . | TGTGCCAGTAGTGGGACAGGGGGCGGCGAGCAGTACTTC | CASSGTGGGEQYF
TRBJ1-1 | TRBV4-1 | . | . | TGCGCCAGCAGCAATACAGGCTCCATGAACACTGAAGCTTTCTTT | CASSNTGSMNTEAFF
TRBJ2-7 | TRBV4-3 | . | . | TGCGCCAGCAGCCAAGACAGGGGCGCTACCTACGAGCAGTACTTC | CASSQDRGATYEQYF
TRBJ2-3 | TRBV7-9 | . | . | TGTGCCAGCAGCTTAGTCGGCCGCGTCCCAGTAGCTTTCACAGATACGCAGTATTTT | CASSLVGRVPVAFTDTQYF
TRBJ1-4 | TRBV15 | TRBD1 | . | TGTGCCACCAGCACCGGGGACAGGGCCGGTGAAAAACTGTTTTTT | CATSTGDRAGEKLFF
TRBJ2-5 | TRBV19 | TRBD1 | . | TGTGCCAGTAGTATCGGTGGGACAGGGGGCGCGGAGACCCAGTACTTC | CASSIGGTGGAETQYF